This TCR beta chain was obtained from a study of blood T cell repertoires in COVID-19. Study as a whole: Sites across the United States, Italy and Spain contributed samples from acute and convalescent COVID-19.

The CDR3 loop spans 14 amino acids. Germline V gene data show CDR1 as SGHTA and CDR2 as FQGTGA. V trimming: 1 base; J trimming: 7 bases; junction bases outside the gene matches: 2. The repertoire was sequenced with immunoSEQ multiplex PCR; TCRdb's copy has only in-frame clones and lacks some. The sample lists some 65,000 clones; over 85% were seen once. Input material: peripheral blood. The sequence derives from a man aged 70-80 years with active COVID-19. J is TRBJ2-1 and V is TRBV7-3; 9 nucleotides line up with TRBD2. The CDR3 here is CASSLMRGGNEQFF. DNA for the CDR3: TGTGCCAGCAGCTTAATGCGGGGGGGTAATGAGCAGTTCTTC.